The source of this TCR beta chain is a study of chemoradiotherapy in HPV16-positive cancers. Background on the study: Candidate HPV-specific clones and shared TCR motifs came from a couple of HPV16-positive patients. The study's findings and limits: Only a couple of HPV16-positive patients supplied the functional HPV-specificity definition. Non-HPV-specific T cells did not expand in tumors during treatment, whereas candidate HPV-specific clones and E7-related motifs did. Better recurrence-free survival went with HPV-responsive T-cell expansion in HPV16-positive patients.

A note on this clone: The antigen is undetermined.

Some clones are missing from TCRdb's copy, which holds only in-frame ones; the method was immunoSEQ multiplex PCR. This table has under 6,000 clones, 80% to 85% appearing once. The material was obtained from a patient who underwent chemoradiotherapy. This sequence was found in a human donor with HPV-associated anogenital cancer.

CDR3 sequence reads: CASSLELLSTDTQYF. In DNA form, the CDR3 reads TGTGCCAGCAGCTTGGAACTCCTCAGCACAGATACGCAGTATTTT. The chain couples TRBV7-8 to TRBJ2-3, with D unclear. Germline V gene lookup returns CDR1 SGHVS and CDR2 FQNEAQ. Between the trimmed V and J ends, which lost 3 bases and 0 bases, there was a span of 10 bases. The CDR3 contains 15 residues.